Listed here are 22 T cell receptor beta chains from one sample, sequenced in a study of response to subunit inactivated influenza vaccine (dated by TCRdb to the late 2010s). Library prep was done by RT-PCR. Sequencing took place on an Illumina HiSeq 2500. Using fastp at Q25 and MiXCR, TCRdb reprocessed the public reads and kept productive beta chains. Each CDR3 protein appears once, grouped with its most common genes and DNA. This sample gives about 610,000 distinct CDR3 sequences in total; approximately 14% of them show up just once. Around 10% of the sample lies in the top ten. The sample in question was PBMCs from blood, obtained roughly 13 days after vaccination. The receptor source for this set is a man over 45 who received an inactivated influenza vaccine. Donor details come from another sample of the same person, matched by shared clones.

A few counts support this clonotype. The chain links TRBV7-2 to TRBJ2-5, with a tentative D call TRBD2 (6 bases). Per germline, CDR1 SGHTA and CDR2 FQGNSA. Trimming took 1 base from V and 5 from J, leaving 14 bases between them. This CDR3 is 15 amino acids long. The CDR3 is CASSLVNRGLETQYF. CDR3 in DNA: TGTGCCAGCAGCTTAGTAAACCGGGGGTTGGAGACCCAGTACTTC.

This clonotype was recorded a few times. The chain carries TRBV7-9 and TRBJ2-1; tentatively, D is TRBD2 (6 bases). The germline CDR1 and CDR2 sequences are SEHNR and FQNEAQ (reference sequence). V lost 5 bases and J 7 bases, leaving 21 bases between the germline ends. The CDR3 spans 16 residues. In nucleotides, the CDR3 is TGTGCCAGCAGCCCAAGTGTCGGGCGGGGAGGAAATGAGCAGTTCTTC. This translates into CASSPSVGRGGNEQFF.

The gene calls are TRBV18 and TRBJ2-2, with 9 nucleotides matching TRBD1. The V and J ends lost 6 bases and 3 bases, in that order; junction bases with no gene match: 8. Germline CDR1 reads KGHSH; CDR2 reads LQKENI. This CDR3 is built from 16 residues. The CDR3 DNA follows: TGTGCCAGCTCTTTATCTTGGACAGGGGACACCGGGGAGCTGTTTTTT. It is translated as CASSLSWTGDTGELFF.

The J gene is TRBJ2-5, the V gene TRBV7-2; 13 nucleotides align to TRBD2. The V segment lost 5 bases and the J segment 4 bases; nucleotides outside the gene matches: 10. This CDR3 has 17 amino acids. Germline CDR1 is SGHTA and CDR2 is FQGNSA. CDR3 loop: CASSVVRLAGGGETQYF. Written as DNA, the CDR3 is TGTGCCAGCAGCGTGGTTCGACTAGCGGGAGGAGGAGAGACCCAGTACTTC.

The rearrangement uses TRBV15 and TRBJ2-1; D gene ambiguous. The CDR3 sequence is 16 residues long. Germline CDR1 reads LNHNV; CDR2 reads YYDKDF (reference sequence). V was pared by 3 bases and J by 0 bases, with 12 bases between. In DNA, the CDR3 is TGTGCCACCAGCAGGTACTCTAGGAGCTCCTACAATGAGCAGTTCTTC. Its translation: CATSRYSRSSYNEQFF.

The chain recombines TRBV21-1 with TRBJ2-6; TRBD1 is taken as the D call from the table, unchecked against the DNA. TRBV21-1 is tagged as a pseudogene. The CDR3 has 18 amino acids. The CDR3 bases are TGTGCCAGCAGCAGGGGGCCTAAGGGACTTTCTGGGGCCAACGTCCTGACTTTC. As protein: CASSRGPKGLSGANVLTF.

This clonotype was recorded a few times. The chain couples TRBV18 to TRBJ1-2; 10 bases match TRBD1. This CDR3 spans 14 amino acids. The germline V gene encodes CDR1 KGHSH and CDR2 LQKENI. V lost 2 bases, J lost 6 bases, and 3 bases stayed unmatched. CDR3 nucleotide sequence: TGTGCCAGCTCACCAATGACAGGGGGCGATGGCTACACCTTC. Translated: CASSPMTGGDGYTF.

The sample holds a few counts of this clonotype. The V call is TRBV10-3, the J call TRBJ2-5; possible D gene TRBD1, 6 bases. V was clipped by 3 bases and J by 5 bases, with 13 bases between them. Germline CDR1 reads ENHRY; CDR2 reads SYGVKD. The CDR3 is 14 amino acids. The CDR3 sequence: CAISELDSRETQYF. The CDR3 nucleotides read TGTGCCATCAGTGAATTGGACAGCAGGGAGACCCAGTACTTC.

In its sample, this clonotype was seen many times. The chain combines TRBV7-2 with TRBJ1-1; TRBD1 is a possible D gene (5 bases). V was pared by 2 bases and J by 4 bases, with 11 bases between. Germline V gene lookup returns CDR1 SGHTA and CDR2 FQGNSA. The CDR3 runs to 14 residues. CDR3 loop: CASSLLSGLTEAFF. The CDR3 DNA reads TGTGCCAGCAGCTTACTTTCAGGGCTCACTGAAGCTTTCTTT.

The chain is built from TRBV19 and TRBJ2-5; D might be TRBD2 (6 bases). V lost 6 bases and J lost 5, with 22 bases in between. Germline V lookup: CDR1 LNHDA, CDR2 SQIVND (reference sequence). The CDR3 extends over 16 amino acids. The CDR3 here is CASSPTGPGVGETQYF. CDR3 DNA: TGTGCCAGTAGCCCTACGGGCCCGGGGGTTGGGGAGACCCAGTACTTC.

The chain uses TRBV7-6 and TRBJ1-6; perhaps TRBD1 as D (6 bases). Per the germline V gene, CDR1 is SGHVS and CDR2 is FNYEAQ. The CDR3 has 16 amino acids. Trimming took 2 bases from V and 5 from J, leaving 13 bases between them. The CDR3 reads CASSLTRAGDNSPLHF. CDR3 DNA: TGTGCCAGCAGCTTAACGAGGGCAGGGGATAATTCACCCCTCCACTTT.

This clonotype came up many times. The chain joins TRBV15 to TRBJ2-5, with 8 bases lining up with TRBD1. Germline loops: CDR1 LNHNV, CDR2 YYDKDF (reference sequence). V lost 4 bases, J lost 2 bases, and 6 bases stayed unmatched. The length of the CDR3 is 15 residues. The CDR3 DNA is TGTGCCACCAGCAAGCGAACAGGGGGGCAAGAGACCCAGTACTTC. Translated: CATSKRTGGQETQYF.

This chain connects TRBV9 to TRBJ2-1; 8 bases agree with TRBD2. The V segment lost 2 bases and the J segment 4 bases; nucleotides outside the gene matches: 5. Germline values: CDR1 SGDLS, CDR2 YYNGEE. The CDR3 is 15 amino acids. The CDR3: CASSVGGAGYNEQFF. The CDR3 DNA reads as TGTGCCAGCAGCGTCGGGGGGGCGGGGTACAATGAGCAGTTCTTC. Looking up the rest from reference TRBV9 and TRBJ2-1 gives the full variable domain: DSGVTQTPKHLITATGQRVTLRCSPRSGDLSVYWYQQSLDQGLQFLIQYYNGEERAKGNILERFSAQQFPDLHSELNLSSLELGDSALYFCASSVGGAGYNEQFFGPGTRLTVL.

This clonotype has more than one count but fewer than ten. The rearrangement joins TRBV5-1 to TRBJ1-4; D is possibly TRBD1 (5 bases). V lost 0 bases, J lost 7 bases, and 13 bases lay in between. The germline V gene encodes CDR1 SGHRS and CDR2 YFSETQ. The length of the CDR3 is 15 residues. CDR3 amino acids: CASSLDGARGEKLFF. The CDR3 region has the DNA TGCGCCAGCAGCTTGGATGGGGCCCGAGGTGAAAAACTGTTTTTT.

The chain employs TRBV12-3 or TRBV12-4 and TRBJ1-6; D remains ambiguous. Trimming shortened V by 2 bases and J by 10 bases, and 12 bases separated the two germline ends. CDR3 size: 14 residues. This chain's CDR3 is CASSLIQAGSPLHF. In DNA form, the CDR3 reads TGTGCCAGCAGTTTAATCCAGGCAGGATCACCCCTCCACTTT.

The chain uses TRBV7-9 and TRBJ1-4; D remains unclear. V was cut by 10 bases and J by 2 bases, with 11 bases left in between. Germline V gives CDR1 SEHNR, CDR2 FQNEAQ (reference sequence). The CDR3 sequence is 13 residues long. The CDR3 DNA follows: TGTGCCACCCACAGATTTACTAATGAAAAACTGTTTTTT. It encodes CATHRFTNEKLFF.

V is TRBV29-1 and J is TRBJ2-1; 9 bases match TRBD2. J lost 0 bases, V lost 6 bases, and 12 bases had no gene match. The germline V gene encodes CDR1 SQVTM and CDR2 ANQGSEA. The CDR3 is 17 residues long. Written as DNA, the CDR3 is TGCAGCGTCCCTTCCACTAGCGGGCTTTCCTCCTACAATGAGCAGTTCTTC. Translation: CSVPSTSGLSSYNEQFF.

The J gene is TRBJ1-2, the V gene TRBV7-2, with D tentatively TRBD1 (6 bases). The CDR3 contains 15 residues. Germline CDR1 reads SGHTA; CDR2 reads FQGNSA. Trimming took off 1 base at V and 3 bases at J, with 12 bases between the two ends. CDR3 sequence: CASSLEQGWDYGYTF. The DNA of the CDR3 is TGTGCCAGCAGCTTAGAACAGGGATGGGACTATGGCTACACCTTC.

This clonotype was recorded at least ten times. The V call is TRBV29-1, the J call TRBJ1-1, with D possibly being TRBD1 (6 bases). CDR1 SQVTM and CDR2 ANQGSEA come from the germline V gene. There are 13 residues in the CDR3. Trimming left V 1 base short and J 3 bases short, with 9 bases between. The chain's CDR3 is CSVEGGQYTEAFF. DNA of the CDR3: TGCAGCGTTGAAGGGGGGCAGTACACTGAAGCTTTCTTT.

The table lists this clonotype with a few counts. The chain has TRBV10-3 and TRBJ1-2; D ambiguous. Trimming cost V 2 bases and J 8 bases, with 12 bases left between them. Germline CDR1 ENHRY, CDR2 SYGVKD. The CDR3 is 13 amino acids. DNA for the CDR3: TGTGCCATCAGTGAGCGGCTAGAGACAGGCTACACCTTC. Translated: CAISERLETGYTF.

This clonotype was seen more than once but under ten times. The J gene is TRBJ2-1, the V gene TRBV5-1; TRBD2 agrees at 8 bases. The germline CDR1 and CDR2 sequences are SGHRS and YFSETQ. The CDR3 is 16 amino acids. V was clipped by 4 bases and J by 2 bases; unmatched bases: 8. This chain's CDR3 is CASSPRGAGAYNEQFF. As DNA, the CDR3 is TGCGCCAGCAGCCCCCGAGGAGCGGGAGCCTACAATGAGCAGTTCTTC.

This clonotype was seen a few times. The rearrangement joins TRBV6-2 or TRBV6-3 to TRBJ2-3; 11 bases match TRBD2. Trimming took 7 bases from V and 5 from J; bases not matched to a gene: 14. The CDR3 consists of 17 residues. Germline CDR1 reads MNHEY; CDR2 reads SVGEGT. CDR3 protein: CASTPRQLAGVEDTQYF. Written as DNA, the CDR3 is TGTGCCAGCACGCCAAGACAACTAGCGGGAGTCGAAGATACGCAGTATTTT.